This is a list of T cell receptor beta chains from one sample in a study of T cell repertoires in cytomegalovirus infection. One entry per CDR3 protein, called by TCRdb with MiXCR from the reads. Of around 740,000 distinct CDR3 sequences in the sample, less than 40% were seen once. Sequencing was done on a sample of PBMCs. All receptors derive from a human donor in good health (CMV status not recorded). Some clones in this sample may be carry-over from other donors' samples. Both conserved end residues are part of each CDR3. A D gene is named only where the DNA matches it firmly. Where a row states a size, it is once, few, many or the class of an expanded clone; other rows omit it.

CDR3 length,clone size,D gene,V gene,J gene,CDR3 protein,CDR3 DNA
13,once,NA,TRBV2,TRBJ1-1,CARSLMTNTEAFF,TGTGCCAGGAGCCTCATGACGAACACTGAAGCTTTCTTT
14,NA,NA,TRBV7-9,TRBJ2-5,CASRQRTEQETQYF,TGTGCCAGCAGGCAACGGACTGAGCAAGAGACCCAGTACTTC
11,few,NA,TRBV24-1,TRBJ1-1,CATRGGGKTFF,TGTGCCACCAGGGGAGGGGGTAAAACTTTCTTT
13,NA,NA,TRBV30,TRBJ1-2,CAWTPGSNYGYTF,TGTGCCTGGACCCCAGGGTCTAACTATGGCTACACCTTC
14,NA,TRBD1,TRBV7-9,TRBJ1-2,CASSSQGRNDGYTF,TGTGCCAGCAGCTCACAGGGGAGGAACGATGGCTACACCTTC
14,few,NA,TRBV7-9,TRBJ2-5,CASSPTGVQETQYF,TGTGCCAGCAGCCCGACGGGAGTCCAAGAGACCCAGTACTTC
13,NA,TRBD1,TRBV19,TRBJ2-1,CASGDRGDNEQFF,TGTGCCAGTGGGGACAGGGGGGACAATGAGCAGTTCTTC
12,few,NA,TRBV19,TRBJ1-1,CASSLGQFEAFF,TGTGCCAGTAGTCTCGGACAGTTTGAAGCTTTCTTT
16,NA,TRBD1,TRBV28,TRBJ1-5,CATQIPGQGPARPQHF,TGTGCCACTCAAATCCCGGGACAGGGCCCGGCGCGGCCCCAGCATTTT
15,NA,NA,TRBV20-1,TRBJ2-3,CSARDYPTSSDTQYF,TGCAGTGCTAGAGATTACCCTACATCGTCAGATACGCAGTATTTT
16,few,NA,TRBV6-5,TRBJ2-7,CASSYSTRASAYEQYF,TGTGCCAGCAGTTACTCCACCCGGGCCAGTGCCTACGAGCAGTACTTC
14,NA,NA,TRBV14,TRBJ2-1,CASSPKVGGDEQFF,TGTGCCAGCAGCCCAAAAGTCGGGGGTGATGAGCAGTTCTTC
14,few,TRBD2,TRBV28,TRBJ2-2,CASSVAGGVGELFF,TGTGCCAGCAGTGTAGCGGGAGGGGTCGGGGAGCTGTTTTTT
14,NA,NA,TRBV11-2,TRBJ1-6,CASSTMGGNSPLHF,TGTGCCAGCAGCACAATGGGCGGCAATTCACCCCTCCACTTT
16,NA,TRBD1,TRBV16,TRBJ1-1,CASSQSTRGRSTEAFF,TGTGCCAGCAGCCAATCTACGAGGGGGCGAAGTACTGAAGCTTTCTTT
13,NA,NA,TRBV28,TRBJ2-7,CASSSQGPSEQYF,TGTGCCAGCAGCTCACAGGGACCAAGCGAGCAGTACTTC
15,NA,TRBD1,TRBV7-2,TRBJ1-2,CASSPRAGTVYGYTF,TGTGCCAGCAGCCCCAGGGCCGGGACAGTGTATGGCTACACCTTC
14,few,NA,TRBV20-1,TRBJ2-7,CSPLGQTGLYEQYF,TGCAGCCCCCTGGGCCAGACCGGCCTCTACGAGCAGTACTTC
13,few,NA,TRBV20-1,TRBJ1-2,CSATRGTIYGYTF,TGCAGTGCTACCCGGGGAACGATCTATGGCTACACCTTC
13,few,NA,TRBV7-2,TRBJ2-7,CASSPWVDYEQYF,TGTGCCAGCAGCCCCTGGGTCGACTACGAGCAGTACTTC
14,few,NA,TRBV19,TRBJ2-5,CASNFGGLQETQYF,TGTGCCAGTAACTTCGGCGGGCTCCAAGAGACCCAGTACTTC
13,few,NA,TRBV20-1,TRBJ2-1,CSARDPPYNEQFF,TGCAGTGCTAGAGACCCCCCCTACAATGAGCAGTTCTTC
14,few,NA,TRBV7-2,TRBJ2-7,CASSSVSGDYEQYF,TGTGCCAGCAGTTCAGTTAGTGGCGACTACGAGCAGTACTTC
15,NA,TRBD1,TRBV11-2,TRBJ2-1,CASSFARGPFNEQFF,TGTGCCAGCAGCTTCGCCAGGGGGCCTTTCAATGAGCAGTTCTTC
16,NA,TRBD1,TRBV19,TRBJ2-2,CASSILGQVFTGELFF,TGTGCCAGTAGTATTCTCGGACAGGTTTTCACCGGGGAGCTGTTTTTT
16,NA,NA,TRBV12-3/TRBV12-4,TRBJ2-3,CASSTSVAGAGGTQYF,TGTGCCAGCAGCACATCCGTGGCGGGCGCTGGCGGTACGCAGTATTTT
13,few,NA,TRBV2,TRBJ2-1,CASSERGSNEQFF,TGTGCCAGCAGTGAGCGGGGTTCTAATGAGCAGTTCTTC